This TCR beta chain was obtained from a study of T cell responses to AZD1222 COVID-19 vaccine. About the study: Second-dose intervals near 4 or 12 weeks were combined. Study-level points and caveats: Increases in Spike-specific TCR breadth and depth were seen after two AZD1222 doses. Clonal diversity was possibly underestimated, and the donors were mostly white British, with more females.

The repertoire was sequenced with immunoSEQ multiplex PCR; TCRdb's copy has only in-frame clones and lacks some. The sample lists 150,000 or so clones; approximately 89% were seen once. For this clone: Its antigen is unidentified.

The CDR3 covers 15 residues. The germline V gene has CDR1 LGHDT and CDR2 YNNKEL (reference sequence). V dropped 0 bases and J dropped 4 bases, with 12 bases sitting between them. This clonotype was sampled from an adult in good health. Specimen: peripheral blood, collected on day 0 of AZD1222 vaccination. The rearrangement joins TRBV3-1 (or the pseudogene TRBV3-2) to TRBJ1-2; perhaps TRBD1 as D (6 bases). This CDR3 reads CASSQDMTGPYGYTF. The CDR3 coding sequence is TGTGCCAGCAGCCAAGATATGACAGGACCCTATGGCTACACCTTC.